These T cell receptor beta chains were read from a single sample in a study of T cells in Graves' hyperthyroidism and ophthalmopathy. TCRdb itself ran the multiplex PCR reads through MiXCR, one entry per CDR3 protein. The profile covers approximately 420,000 distinct CDR3 sequences, with roughly 13% appearing a single time and 5% to 6% taken by the ten largest. Sequencing was carried out using blood. These receptors came from a woman aged 18 to 35 with Graves' hyperthyroidism. Both conserved end residues are part of each CDR3. The order of the fields is clone size, V gene, J gene, D gene, CDR3 DNA, CDR3 protein. A D gene is named only where the DNA matches it firmly. The size entry is marked missing in some rows and otherwise reads once, few, many or a size class.

>many|TRBV3-1|TRBJ2-2|TRBD2
TGTGCCAGCAGCCATCCTAGCGGGACGAACACCGGGGAGCTGTTTTTT
CASSHPSGTNTGELFF
>many|TRBV2|TRBJ1-5|.
TGTGCCAGCAATGACGACTCCAATCAGCCCCAGCATTTT
CASNDDSNQPQHF
>many|TRBV11-2|TRBJ2-3|TRBD1
TGTGCCAGCTCAACAGGGGGCGTATTTAGCACAGATACGCAGTATTTT
CASSTGGVFSTDTQYF
>many|TRBV12-3/TRBV12-4|TRBJ1-4|.
TGTGCCAGCAGTTTATATCAGATTAATGAAAAACTGTTTTTT
CASSLYQINEKLFF
>.|TRBV28|TRBJ2-1|.
TGTGCCAGCAGTTTATATTCCGGATTCTCCTACAATGAGCAGTTCTTC
CASSLYSGFSYNEQFF
>many|TRBV20-1|TRBJ2-7|TRBD2
TGCAGTGCCAGGCCCTCGACTAGCGCCTCCTACGAGCAGTACTTC
CSARPSTSASYEQYF
>many|TRBV20-1|TRBJ2-6|.
TGCAGTGCTAGCGGCGCGGCTGGGGCCAACGTCCTGACTTTC
CSASGAAGANVLTF
>few|TRBV29-1|TRBJ1-3|.
TGCAGCGTTGCGGTAACTGGAAACACCATATATTTT
CSVAVTGNTIYF
>many|TRBV27|TRBJ2-3|.
TGTGCCAGCAGTTTAGAGCCGCTGGGGGGTGCGACAGATACGCAGTATTTT
CASSLEPLGGATDTQYF
>many|TRBV11-2|TRBJ2-5|TRBD2
TGTGCCAGCAGCTTTCGCGGGACTAGGGGACCCCAAGAGACCCAGTACTTC
CASSFRGTRGPQETQYF
>.|TRBV20-1|TRBJ1-5|.
TGCTCTTGGGTAACGGGTAGCAATCAGCCCCAGCATTTT
CSWVTGSNQPQHF
>once|TRBV9|TRBJ1-6|.
TGTGCCAGCAGCGTAGACCGAGATAATTCACCCCTCCACTTT
CASSVDRDNSPLHF
>.|TRBV29-1|TRBJ2-5|TRBD1
TGCAGCGTTGAAGATTATGGTGACAGGGGTACGGAGACCCAGTACTTC
CSVEDYGDRGTETQYF
>few|TRBV7-9|TRBJ1-1|.
TGTGCCAGCAGCTTTTCACAGGGTGGTGGGAGCACTGAAGCTTTCTTT
CASSFSQGGGSTEAFF
>.|TRBV27|TRBJ2-7|TRBD2
TGTGCCAGCAGTTTAGTGAGCGGGGGAGCCTACGAGCAGTACTTC
CASSLVSGGAYEQYF
>many|TRBV7-2|TRBJ2-3|TRBD2
TGTGCCAGCAGCTTAGTGGGGTTCCGGGAGGGCACAGATACGCAGTATTTT
CASSLVGFREGTDTQYF
>.|TRBV9|TRBJ2-1|TRBD2
TGTGCCAGCAGCGGTAGCGGGAGTCCCCACAATGAGCAGTTCTTC
CASSGSGSPHNEQFF
>many|TRBV7-2|TRBJ2-7|.
TGTGCCAGCAGCTCGGGGTCACCCCCCTACGAGCAGTACTTC
CASSSGSPPYEQYF
>.|TRBV5-8|TRBJ2-7|.
TGTGCCAGCAGCTCCCGAGGACAGTCCTACGAGCAGTACTTC
CASSSRGQSYEQYF
>many|TRBV11-2|TRBJ1-1|.
TGTGCCAGCAGCTTAGATCAAATGGCTGAAGCTTTCTTT
CASSLDQMAEAFF
>.|TRBV2|TRBJ2-7|TRBD1
TGTGCCAGCAGTGAAGGGACAGGGGTTCCCTACGAGCAGTACTTC
CASSEGTGVPYEQYF
>many|TRBV6-1|TRBJ2-2|.
TGTGCCAGCAGAGACACCGGGGAGCTGTTTTTT
CASRDTGELFF
>.|TRBV3-1|TRBJ2-1|.
TGTGCCAGCAGCCAAGTTGGTGGCGACAATGAGCAGTTCTTC
CASSQVGGDNEQFF
>many|TRBV5-5|TRBJ2-1|TRBD2
TGTGCCAGCAGCTCTTACCTGCGGGAGGCCCTAAACAATGAGCAGTTCTTC
CASSSYLREALNNEQFF
>.|TRBV20-1|TRBJ2-1|TRBD2
TGCAGTGCTACAAGGACTAGCGAGACCGATGAGCAGTTCTTC
CSATRTSETDEQFF
>many|TRBV27|TRBJ2-7|TRBD1
TGTGCCAGCAGTAACAGGGGTGTTTCCTACGAGCAGTACTTC
CASSNRGVSYEQYF
>many|TRBV12-3/TRBV12-4|TRBJ1-1|.
TGTGCCAGCAGTTTGGGTTTTACTGAAGCTTTCTTT
CASSLGFTEAFF
>few|TRBV6-2/TRBV6-3|TRBJ1-5|.
TGTGCGATCCAAGGGGACCCGAATCGGCCCCAGCATTTT
CAIQGDPNRPQHF
>few|TRBV9|TRBJ2-5|.
TGTGCCAGCAGCTCCAGCGACAGCCAAGAGACCCAGTACTTC
CASSSSDSQETQYF
>many|TRBV29-1|TRBJ2-5|.
TGCAGCGTCGCGCCTCGACAGAGGGTGGAGACCCAGTACTTC
CSVAPRQRVETQYF
>many|TRBV11-2|TRBJ2-1|.
TGTGCCAGCAGCTTCAGCGGACGCAACAATGAGCAGTTCTTC
CASSFSGRNNEQFF
>many|TRBV11-2|TRBJ1-2|.
TGTGCCAGCAGCCTCGGACTGATATATGGCTACACCTTC
CASSLGLIYGYTF
>many|TRBV7-2|TRBJ1-1|.
TGTGCCAGCAGCTCAAGCATCTCCTTGAACACTGAAGCTTTCTTT
CASSSSISLNTEAFF
>many|TRBV28|TRBJ2-1|.
TGTGCCAGCATGTCGGGAGCTGAGCAGTTCTTC
CASMSGAEQFF
>few|TRBV28|TRBJ1-2|TRBD1
TGTGCCAGCAGTCAGGTCGGACAGGGAGGGGGAAACTATGGCTACACCTTC
CASSQVGQGGGNYGYTF
>.|TRBV19|TRBJ1-1|.
TGTGCGACGGGGGGAGGGACTGAAGCTTTCTTT
CATGGGTEAFF
>many|TRBV30|TRBJ2-3|TRBD1
TGTGCCTGGAATCGTGGACAGGGTGGCCCAGATACGCAGTATTTT
CAWNRGQGGPDTQYF
>.|TRBV18|TRBJ2-7|.
TGTGCCAGCTCACCGGTAACTTCTGCAGACCACGAGCAGTACTTC
CASSPVTSADHEQYF
>few|TRBV9|TRBJ1-3|.
TGTGCCAGCAGCCCTCGACGCTGGGCGGACTCTGGAAACACCATATATTTT
CASSPRRWADSGNTIYF
>.|TRBV27|TRBJ1-2|TRBD1
TGTGCCAGCCGCACCCAGGGGGGGAACTATGGCTACACCTTC
CASRTQGGNYGYTF
>.|TRBV27|TRBJ2-1|TRBD2
TGTGCCAGCAGCACACTACTAGCGGGAGGGGGAAAGTTCTTC
CASSTLLAGGGKFF
>few|TRBV20-1|TRBJ2-7|TRBD2
TGCAGTGCAAGCGGGGATGCCTACGAGCAGTACTTC
CSASGDAYEQYF
>many|TRBV27|TRBJ2-7|TRBD2
TGTGCCAGCAGTGGTGCTCGGTCTGGCGGGAGCTACGAGCAGTACTTC
CASSGARSGGSYEQYF
>many|TRBV28|TRBJ2-1|TRBD2
TGTGCCAGCAGTTTGGATAGCGGGAGCCATGGAGGTGAGCAGTTCTTC
CASSLDSGSHGGEQFF
>many|TRBV5-1|TRBJ1-2|.
TGCGCCAGCAGCAATCCGGGAATGGCCTATGGCTACACCTTC
CASSNPGMAYGYTF
>.|TRBV9|TRBJ2-5|.
TGTGCCAGCAGCGTAGAGGGTCGGTTCCAAGAGACCCAGTACTTC
CASSVEGRFQETQYF
>.|TRBV20-1|TRBJ1-2|TRBD1
TGCAGTCCTGACCGGACAGGGGATAACTATGGCTACACCTTC
CSPDRTGDNYGYTF
>.|TRBV7-6|TRBJ2-1|TRBD1
TGTGCCAGCAGCTCCTCACCCGGGGGACAGGGGGCGGGCAATGAGCAGTTCTTC
CASSSSPGGQGAGNEQFF
>few|TRBV30|TRBJ2-2|TRBD1
TGTGCCTGGGAGACCACAGGGGTGAACACCGGGGAGCTGTTTTTT
CAWETTGVNTGELFF
>.|TRBV6-2/TRBV6-3|TRBJ1-6|TRBD1
TGTGCCAGCAGCCAGGAACAGGGGGCGGTAGGGTCACCCCTCCACTTT
CASSQEQGAVGSPLHF
>.|TRBV20-1|TRBJ2-2|TRBD2
TGCAGTGCTAGGGGGACTACGAACACCGGGGAGCTGTTTTTT
CSARGTTNTGELFF